This is a list of T cell receptor beta chains from one sample in a study of T cell repertoires in cytomegalovirus infection. Each CDR3 protein gets one entry after TCRdb re-called the reads with MiXCR. Of about 770,000 distinct CDR3 sequences listed, 29% are singletons. Their antigen targets remain unknown. The sequenced sample was cultured CD8+ T cells from PBMCs, obtained from culture after CMV antigen stimulation. These receptors came from a human donor in good health (CMV status not recorded). Some clones in this sample may be carry-over from other donors' samples. Both conserved end residues are part of each CDR3. D genes are given only for firm matches. The listing skips clone size in some rows; elsewhere it reads once, few, many or a size class.

size: -
D: -
V: TRBV9
J: TRBJ2-1
CDR3: CASSVEDPEQFF
DNA: TGTGCCAGCAGCGTAGAGGATCCGGAGCAGTTCTTC

size: -
D: -
V: TRBV5-6
J: TRBJ1-5
CDR3: CASSLAANIEPQHF
DNA: TGTGCCAGCAGCTTGGCGGCCAACATAGAGCCCCAGCATTTT

size: -
D: TRBD1
V: TRBV27
J: TRBJ1-2
CDR3: CASSPRTGGGNGYTF
DNA: TGTGCCAGCAGCCCAAGGACAGGGGGCGGGAATGGCTACACCTTC

size: -
D: -
V: TRBV25-1
J: TRBJ1-1
CDR3: CASPETWGLNTEAFF
DNA: TGTGCCAGCCCTGAAACGTGGGGATTGAACACTGAAGCTTTCTTT

size: -
D: -
V: TRBV19
J: TRBJ2-2
CDR3: CASNPPLKIGELFF
DNA: TGTGCCAGTAACCCTCCCCTTAAAATCGGGGAGCTGTTTTTT

size: once
D: -
V: TRBV27
J: TRBJ2-1
CDR3: CASSLTHVPSNEQFF
DNA: TGTGCCAGCAGTTTAACCCACGTTCCAAGCAATGAGCAGTTCTTC

size: few
D: -
V: TRBV6-5
J: TRBJ1-1
CDR3: CASSYSLRYTEAFF
DNA: TGTGCCAGCAGTTATTCTCTGAGGTACACTGAAGCTTTCTTT

size: many
D: -
V: TRBV7-8
J: TRBJ1-1
CDR3: CASSPGAGAGDTEAFF
DNA: TGTGCCAGCAGCCCCGGTGCGGGGGCGGGGGACACTGAAGCTTTCTTT

size: many
D: -
V: TRBV4-2
J: TRBJ2-2
CDR3: CASSQGQLTGELFF
DNA: TGTGCCAGCAGCCAAGGACAGCTCACCGGGGAGCTGTTTTTT

size: -
D: TRBD2
V: TRBV7-2
J: TRBJ2-2
CDR3: CASSLALPGLAGNTGELFF
DNA: TGTGCCAGCAGCTTAGCCCTACCGGGACTAGCGGGTAACACCGGGGAGCTGTTTTTT

size: few
D: -
V: TRBV24-1
J: TRBJ1-5
CDR3: CATSASDSQPQHF
DNA: TGTGCCACCAGTGCCTCGGACAGTCAGCCCCAGCATTTT

size: few
D: TRBD1
V: TRBV12-3/TRBV12-4
J: TRBJ2-7
CDR3: CASSLGGQGAHEQYF
DNA: TGTGCCAGCAGTTTAGGGGGACAGGGGGCCCACGAGCAGTACTTC

size: -
D: -
V: TRBV4-3
J: TRBJ2-1
CDR3: CASSYSWVGAYNEQFF
DNA: TGCGCCAGCAGCTATTCCTGGGTAGGAGCGTACAATGAGCAGTTCTTC

size: -
D: -
V: TRBV27
J: TRBJ1-2
CDR3: CASRQAGAGGYTF
DNA: TGTGCCAGCAGGCAAGCAGGGGCGGGCGGCTACACCTTC

size: few
D: TRBD2
V: TRBV6-2/TRBV6-3
J: TRBJ2-1
CDR3: CASRRLAGGIYNEQFF
DNA: TGTGCCAGCAGAAGACTAGCGGGGGGTATTTACAATGAGCAGTTCTTC

size: few
D: TRBD2
V: TRBV7-6
J: TRBJ2-7
CDR3: CASSLAASGVDEQYF
DNA: TGTGCCAGCAGCTTAGCGGCTAGCGGGGTCGACGAGCAGTACTTC

size: -
D: -
V: TRBV5-6
J: TRBJ1-3
CDR3: CASSSVDSGNTIYF
DNA: TGTGCCAGCAGCTCAGTGGACTCTGGAAACACCATATATTTT

size: -
D: -
V: TRBV24-1
J: TRBJ1-1
CDR3: CATSGGGNTEAFF
DNA: TGTGCCACCAGTGGTGGGGGGAACACTGAAGCTTTCTTT

size: many
D: TRBD1
V: TRBV6-5
J: TRBJ2-7
CDR3: CASSYTGGAYEQYF
DNA: TGTGCCAGCAGTTACACAGGGGGCGCCTACGAGCAGTACTTC

size: few
D: TRBD2
V: TRBV12-3/TRBV12-4
J: TRBJ2-1
CDR3: CASMIAGGHYNEQFF
DNA: TGTGCCAGCATGATAGCGGGGGGGCATTACAATGAGCAGTTCTTC

size: many
D: -
V: TRBV12-3/TRBV12-4
J: TRBJ1-5
CDR3: CASTIGPRGKDQPQHF
DNA: TGTGCCAGCACCATTGGGCCCAGGGGAAAGGATCAGCCCCAGCATTTT

size: -
D: -
V: TRBV20-1
J: TRBJ1-2
CDR3: CSARDPGGWNYGYTF
DNA: TGCAGTGCTAGAGATCCGGGGGGTTGGAACTATGGCTACACCTTC

size: -
D: TRBD2
V: TRBV5-5
J: TRBJ2-3
CDR3: CASSLDPPWTSGGDTDTQYF
DNA: TGTGCCAGCAGCTTGGATCCCCCTTGGACTAGCGGGGGGGATACAGATACGCAGTATTTT

size: -
D: TRBD1
V: TRBV5-1
J: TRBJ1-1
CDR3: CASSYSMTGGNTEAFF
DNA: TGCGCCAGCAGCTACTCAATGACAGGGGGCAACACTGAAGCTTTCTTT

size: few
D: -
V: TRBV7-3
J: TRBJ1-1
CDR3: CASSSFISWNTEAFF
DNA: TGTGCCAGCAGCTCCTTTATATCATGGAACACTGAAGCTTTCTTT

size: many
D: -
V: TRBV2
J: TRBJ1-4
CDR3: CASIPTTALGEKLFF
DNA: TGTGCCAGCATTCCCACGACCGCCCTAGGGGAAAAACTGTTTTTT

size: -
D: TRBD1
V: TRBV12-3/TRBV12-4
J: TRBJ1-2
CDR3: CASSLATGGYTF
DNA: TGTGCCAGCAGTTTAGCGACAGGGGGCTACACCTTC

size: -
D: -
V: TRBV10-3
J: TRBJ1-5
CDR3: CAISDGELRGNQPQHF
DNA: TGTGCCATCAGTGACGGGGAACTCAGAGGCAATCAGCCCCAGCATTTT

size: -
D: TRBD1
V: TRBV27
J: TRBJ1-1
CDR3: CASSSGQGARAFF
DNA: TGTGCCAGCAGTTCCGGACAGGGGGCTCGAGCTTTCTTT

size: -
D: TRBD1
V: TRBV19
J: TRBJ1-1
CDR3: CASSIKDRMNTEAFF
DNA: TGTGCCAGTAGTATCAAGGACAGGATGAACACTGAAGCTTTCTTT

size: few
D: TRBD2
V: TRBV6-1
J: TRBJ2-1
CDR3: CASSNTPRERGGFNEQFF
DNA: TGTGCCAGCAGCAATACCCCCAGGGAGCGGGGGGGTTTCAATGAGCAGTTCTTC

size: -
D: -
V: TRBV5-1
J: TRBJ2-3
CDR3: CASSSHDTDTQYF
DNA: TGCGCCAGCAGCTCACACGACACAGATACGCAGTATTTT

size: -
D: -
V: TRBV12-3/TRBV12-4
J: TRBJ1-2
CDR3: CASSPQDNYGYTF
DNA: TGTGCCAGCAGTCCCCAGGATAACTATGGCTACACCTTC

size: -
D: TRBD2
V: TRBV27
J: TRBJ2-3
CDR3: CASSSLAGGNTDTQYF
DNA: TGTGCCAGCAGTTCGTTAGCGGGGGGGAACACAGATACGCAGTATTTT

size: -
D: TRBD1
V: TRBV29-1
J: TRBJ2-1
CDR3: CSLSRGPYNEQFF
DNA: TGCAGCCTATCCAGGGGGCCCTACAATGAGCAGTTCTTC

size: few
D: -
V: TRBV28
J: TRBJ1-5
CDR3: CASSFTVYSNQPQHF
DNA: TGTGCCAGCAGTTTTACCGTTTATAGCAATCAGCCCCAGCATTTT

size: -
D: -
V: TRBV2
J: TRBJ1-5
CDR3: CASQDGTLHSNQPQHF
DNA: TGTGCCAGCCAAGACGGGACACTCCATAGCAATCAGCCCCAGCATTTT

size: -
D: TRBD1
V: TRBV19
J: TRBJ1-5
CDR3: CASLSTFRRQGLRPQHF
DNA: TGTGCCAGTTTGTCAACATTTCGACGACAGGGGTTACGGCCCCAGCATTTT

size: -
D: -
V: TRBV27
J: TRBJ2-1
CDR3: CASSLEGRFEYNEQFF
DNA: TGTGCCAGCAGTTTAGAAGGGAGATTCGAATACAATGAGCAGTTCTTC

size: -
D: TRBD2
V: TRBV6-2/TRBV6-3
J: TRBJ2-5
CDR3: CASSLGLAGETQYF
DNA: TGTGCCAGCAGCTTGGGACTAGCCGGAGAGACCCAGTACTTC

size: -
D: TRBD1
V: TRBV7-6
J: TRBJ2-7
CDR3: CASSLDWDSESSYEQYF
DNA: TGTGCCAGCAGCTTAGATTGGGACAGCGAGAGCTCCTACGAGCAGTACTTC

size: -
D: -
V: TRBV4-2
J: TRBJ2-3
CDR3: CASSSPGATPTDTQYF
DNA: TGTGCCAGCAGTTCCCCAGGGGCTACTCCCACAGATACGCAGTATTTT

size: -
D: TRBD1
V: TRBV5-6
J: TRBJ2-2
CDR3: CASSLKQGGTGELFF
DNA: TGTGCCAGCAGCTTAAAACAGGGGGGCACCGGGGAGCTGTTTTTT

size: -
D: -
V: TRBV5-5
J: TRBJ1-3
CDR3: CASTARRGPGNTIYF
DNA: TGTGCCAGCACCGCGCGACGGGGACCTGGAAACACCATATATTTT